Listed here are 15 T cell receptor beta chains from one sample, sequenced in a study of blood T cells in healthy people across ages. PCR was performed a second time for about 6 to 12 cycles using a sample-barcoded 5' primer and a J-beta primer mix. TCRdb reprocessed the 5' RACE reads with MiXCR, giving one entry per CDR3 protein. The sample has approximately 690,000 distinct CDR3 sequences, 58% seen once. The sequenced sample consisted of blood. The receptor set was obtained from a man aged 55 to 70 in good health.

Turning to this clonotype: As the CDR3 is not closed by the conserved phenylalanine or tryptophan, this likely results from a read error. The chain uses TRBV20-1 and TRBJ2-1; tentative D call: TRBD2 (6 bases). CDR3 size: 15 residues. Trimming took 0 bases from V and 3 from J, leaving 12 bases between them. The germline V gene has CDR1 DFQATT and CDR2 SNEGSKA (reference sequence). The CDR3, as DNA: TGCAGTGCTAGAGATGGACTACCCCTCTACAATGAGCAGTTCTAC. Protein sequence: CSARDGLPLYNEQFY.

V usage is TRBV10-3 and J usage is TRBJ2-1; 9 nucleotides line up with TRBD2. The CDR3 sequence is 14 residues long. Germline CDR1 ENHRY, CDR2 SYGVKD. V was pared by 8 bases and J by 6 bases, with 8 bases of the junction left unmatched. CDR3 amino acids: CAIGGGGAGNEQFF. The CDR3 DNA reads TGTGCCATCGGAGGCGGGGGGGCCGGCAATGAGCAGTTCTTC.

The chain links TRBV4-1 to TRBJ2-2; 10 bases line up with TRBD2. CDR1 MGHRA and CDR2 YSYEKL come from the germline V gene. V was pared by 0 bases and J by 8 bases, with 9 bases of the junction left unmatched. The CDR3 loop spans 17 amino acids. As DNA, the CDR3 is TGCGCCAGCAGCCAAGAATGGAGCGGGGGGGCGGAAGGGGAGCTGTTTTTT. Its protein product is CASSQEWSGGAEGELFF.

This clonotype was recorded many times. V usage is TRBV5-6 and J usage is TRBJ2-7, with D possibly being TRBD2 (6 bases). The CDR3 length is 16 residues. Per germline, CDR1 SGHDT and CDR2 YYEEEE. V lost 7 bases, J lost 2 bases, and 22 bases lay in between. The chain's CDR3 is CASLDYRSNLPYEQYF. The CDR3, as DNA: TGTGCCAGCCTGGACTACCGGTCGAACCTCCCCTACGAGCAGTACTTC.

This clonotype appeared a few times. The genes are TRBV4-2 and TRBJ1-2; 8 bases agree with TRBD1. Germline V gene sequence: CDR1 LGHNA, CDR2 YNFKEQ. CDR3 size: 14 residues. J lost 4 bases, V lost 5 bases, and 6 bases had no gene match. The DNA of the CDR3 is TGTGCCAGCAGCGCAGGGGGCGCTGGCTATGGCTACACCTTC. Protein product: CASSAGGAGYGYTF.

A few counts support this clonotype. This chain joins TRBV10-3 and TRBJ2-7, with 7 positions matching TRBD1. The CDR3 runs 16 residues. Trimming at V came to 2 bases and at J to 2 bases, leaving 9 bases not matched to a gene. CDR1 is ENHRY, CDR2 SYGVKD, per germline. CDR3 sequence: CAISEITGTAPYEQYF. The CDR3 nucleotides read TGTGCCATCAGTGAGATAACCGGGACAGCCCCCTACGAGCAGTACTTC.

The V and J genes are TRBV19 and TRBJ2-3, with TRBD2 matching over 8 bases. The germline gives CDR1 LNHDA, CDR2 SQIVND (reference sequence). Trimming at V came to 1 base and at J to 6 bases, leaving 9 bases not matched to a gene. CDR3 length: 16 residues. CDR3: CASSIGGRLARDTQYF. CDR3 in DNA: TGTGCCAGTAGTATAGGTGGGCGACTAGCGCGCGATACGCAGTATTTT.

This clonotype has only a few counts. The chain employs TRBV7-8 and TRBJ1-1, with 7 nucleotides matching TRBD1. In germline, CDR1 is SGHVS, CDR2 FQNEAQ. CDR3 length equals 16 residues. With 0 bases clipped from V and 1 base from J, the junction kept 5 bases outside the gene matches. The CDR3 sequence is CASSLAQGDWNTEAFF. The CDR3, as DNA: TGTGCCAGCAGCTTAGCCCAGGGGGACTGGAACACTGAAGCTTTCTTT.

The rearrangement uses TRBV5-1 and TRBJ2-5; no clear D. Germline V CDR1 and CDR2: SGHRS, YFSETQ. V was trimmed by 0 bases and J by 5 bases, leaving 14 bases between them. The CDR3 loop spans 15 amino acids. The CDR3 loop is CASSLDLIQGETQYF. The DNA for the CDR3 is TGCGCCAGCAGCTTGGACTTAATTCAAGGGGAGACCCAGTACTTC.

The genes are TRBV6-5 and TRBJ2-7; D is perhaps TRBD2 (6 bases). CDR3 length equals 13 residues. Germline V gene lookup returns CDR1 MNHEY and CDR2 SVGAGI. Between the trimmed V and J ends, which lost 7 bases and 5 bases, there was a span of 15 bases. CDR3 amino acids: CASTRRGYHEQYF. The CDR3 DNA reads TGTGCCAGCACCCGGAGGGGCTATCACGAGCAGTACTTC.

This clonotype was seen once. This chain joins TRBV6-6 and TRBJ1-2; 8 positions match TRBD1. Trimming removed 7 bases from V and 0 bases from J; junction bases left unmatched: 7. CDR3 size: 15 residues. In germline, CDR1 is MNHNY, CDR2 SVGAGI (reference sequence). The CDR3 coding sequence is TGTGCCAGCATCTTTGGACAGGGTGCTAACTATGGCTACACCTTC. Its translation: CASIFGQGANYGYTF.

This clonotype has just a few counts. The chain employs TRBV11-2 and TRBJ2-3, with 8 bases aligning to TRBD1. Germline values: CDR1 SGHAT, CDR2 FQNNGV. The CDR3 is made up of 16 amino acids. The J segment lost 6 bases and the V segment lost 8 bases, leaving 16 bases of the junction unmatched. CDR3: CASPRSAGQARDTQYF. The CDR3 DNA sequence: TGTGCCAGCCCCCGAAGTGCGGGACAGGCTAGGGATACGCAGTATTTT.

This chain links TRBV5-1 with TRBJ1-5; D is perhaps TRBD1 (6 bases). CDR1 is SGHRS, CDR2 YFSETQ, per germline. V was cut by 10 bases and J by 2 bases, with 19 bases left in between. This CDR3 contains 15 residues. The CDR3 DNA follows: TGCGCCTCCCATCGTGAGGGGGGTGGCAATCAGCCCCAGCATTTT. Protein product: CASHREGGGNQPQHF.

The rearrangement uses TRBV6-1 and TRBJ2-7, with 12 bases lining up with TRBD2. V was pared by 5 bases and J by 1 base, with 6 bases of the junction left unmatched. Per the germline V gene, CDR1 is MNHNS and CDR2 is SASEGT. This CDR3 spans 16 amino acids. The CDR3 spells CASSKDGTSGSYEQYF. The CDR3, as DNA: TGTGCCAGCAGTAAAGACGGGACTAGCGGGTCCTACGAGCAGTACTTC.

The chain recombines TRBV9 with TRBJ2-3; D is possibly TRBD2 (6 bases). Germline lookup yields CDR1 SGDLS and CDR2 YYNGEE. The length of the CDR3 is 14 residues. The germline V and J ends were trimmed by 3 bases and 6 bases, with 14 bases remaining between them. The CDR3 is CASSEGTLRDTQYF. For the CDR3, the DNA is TGTGCCAGCAGCGAGGGGACTCTACGGGATACGCAGTATTTT.